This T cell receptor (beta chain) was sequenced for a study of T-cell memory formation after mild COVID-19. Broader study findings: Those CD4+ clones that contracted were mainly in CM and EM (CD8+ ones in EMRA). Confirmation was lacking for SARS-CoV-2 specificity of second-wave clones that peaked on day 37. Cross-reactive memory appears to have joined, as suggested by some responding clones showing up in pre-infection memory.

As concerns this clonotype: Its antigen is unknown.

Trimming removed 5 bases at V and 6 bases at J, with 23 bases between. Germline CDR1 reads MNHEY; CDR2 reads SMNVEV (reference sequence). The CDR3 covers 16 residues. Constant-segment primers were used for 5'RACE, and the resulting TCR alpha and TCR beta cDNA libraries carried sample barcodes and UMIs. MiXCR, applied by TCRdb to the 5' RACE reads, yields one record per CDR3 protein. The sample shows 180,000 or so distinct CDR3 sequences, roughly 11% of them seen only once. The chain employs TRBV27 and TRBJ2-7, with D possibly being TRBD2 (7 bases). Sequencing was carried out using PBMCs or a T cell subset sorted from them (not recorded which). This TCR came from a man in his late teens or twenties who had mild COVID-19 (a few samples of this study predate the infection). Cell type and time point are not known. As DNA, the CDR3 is TGTGCCAGCAGTCTGTCTTTTGGGGGGGCCCCCCTCGAGCAGTACTTC. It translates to CASSLSFGGAPLEQYF.